The present T cell receptor beta chain was sequenced within a study of cytomegalovirus exposure and HLA in healthy donors. V was pared by 3 bases and J by 9 bases, with 12 bases between. The CDR3 length is 13 residues. Per the germline V gene, CDR1 is MGHDK and CDR2 is SYGVNS. Primers included in the PCR were 60 Vbeta and 13 Jbeta primers. TCRdb keeps only in-frame clones here, not all; method: immunoSEQ multiplex PCR. The sample is made up of some 130,000 clones, and the top ten hold 1.5% to 2.5% of it. The gene calls are TRBV25-1 and TRBJ1-3, with D perhaps TRBD1 (5 bases). This receptor was identified in a woman aged 55 to 70 in good health and CMV-seronegative. Specimen: PBMCs. Here the CDR3 reads CASSEFQGSTIYF. The DNA for the CDR3 is TGTGCCAGCAGTGAGTTCCAGGGTAGCACCATATATTTT.